These 21 T cell receptor beta chains were all obtained from the same sample, sequenced in a study of T-cell reconstitution after alpha-beta-depleted transplantation in children. For TCRbeta, the library was prepared with unique molecular identifiers. TCRdb fed the PCR reads into MiXCR, producing one record per CDR3 protein. The table lists roughly 570,000 distinct CDR3 sequences, over 20% of them singletons. The specimen was PBMCs, collected before TCRalphabeta/CD19-depleted stem cell transplant. All receptors come from a boy less than two years old with Wiskott-Aldrich syndrome, due to receive a stem cell transplant.

The chain is built from TRBV7-6 and TRBJ2-3; TRBD2 is a possible D gene (5 bases). The CDR3 length is 14 residues. Between the trimmed V and J ends, which lost 3 bases and 7 bases, there was a span of 14 bases. Germline V gene lookup returns CDR1 SGHVS and CDR2 FNYEAQ. CDR3 nucleotides: TGTGCCAGCAGCTTGGCGGCTAGCAGCTATACGCAGTATTTT. Its translation: CASSLAASSYTQYF.

The chain is built from TRBV20-1 and TRBJ2-7; 8 bases align to TRBD1. Germline values: CDR1 DFQATT, CDR2 SNEGSKA (reference sequence). V lost 6 bases and J lost 3; bases outside the gene matches: 10. CDR3 length: 14 amino acids. CDR3 DNA sequence: TGCAGTGCAAGTCCAGGGGGCTCCCTCTACGAGCAGTACTTC. Its protein product is CSASPGGSLYEQYF.

In its sample, this clonotype was seen once. The CDR3: CASSGGLASTGELFF. The DNA for the CDR3 is TGTGCCAGCAGTGGGGGACTAGCGAGCACCGGGGAGCTGTTTTTT. This chain joins TRBV12-3 or TRBV12-4 and TRBJ2-2, with TRBD2 identical over 10 bases. The CDR3 length is 15 residues. V gave up 5 bases and J gave up 4 bases; unmatched junction bases: 4.

The genes are TRBV4-1 and TRBJ2-2, with D unresolved. Trimming shortened V by 0 bases and J by 4 bases, and 15 bases separated the two germline ends. The length of the CDR3 is 17 residues. Germline V lookup: CDR1 MGHRA, CDR2 YSYEKL. CDR3 sequence (DNA): TGCGCCAGCAGCCAAGATAGAGCGACTCGGCCCACCGGGGAGCTGTTTTTT. Its translation: CASSQDRATRPTGELFF.

The rearrangement links TRBV5-1 to TRBJ2-3; 9 nucleotides agree with TRBD2. CDR1 SGHRS and CDR2 YFSETQ come from the germline V gene. The length of the CDR3 is 15 residues. The V segment lost 2 bases and the J segment 7 bases; nucleotides outside the gene matches: 8. Here the CDR3 reads CASSFGGLARYTQYF. For the CDR3, the DNA is TGCGCCAGCAGCTTTGGTGGACTAGCGCGATATACGCAGTATTTT.

This clonotype was seen at least ten times. The chain recombines TRBV3-1 with TRBJ2-7; D ambiguous. V was trimmed by 4 bases and J by 0 bases, leaving 13 bases between them. The CDR3 contains 15 residues. Per germline, CDR1 LGHDT and CDR2 YNNKEL (reference sequence). CDR3 residues: CASSLTKSGSYEQYF. The CDR3 coding sequence is TGTGCCAGCAGCCTGACCAAATCGGGCTCCTACGAGCAGTACTTC.

The CDR3 coding sequence is TGTGCCAGCAGCTTGGGTCGGGAAGGGGATGAGCAGTTCTTC. It is translated as CASSLGREGDEQFF. The V call is TRBV5-6, the J call TRBJ2-1, with D perhaps TRBD1 or TRBD2 (5 bases each). Per germline, CDR1 SGHDT and CDR2 YYEEEE. The CDR3 runs to 14 residues. Trimming removed 0 bases from V and 8 bases from J, with 12 bases in between.

This clonotype was counted a few times. The rearrangement links TRBV6-1 to TRBJ1-5; 7 bases agree with TRBD1. The CDR3 contains 14 residues. The trim removed 6 bases at V and 5 bases at J, leaving 7 bases unmatched. Germline V gene data show CDR1 as MNHNS and CDR2 as SASEGT. The CDR3 reads CASRQGQRDQPQHF. DNA of the CDR3: TGTGCCAGCAGACAGGGACAGCGAGATCAGCCCCAGCATTTT.

The chain employs TRBV20-1 and TRBJ2-7; 8 nucleotides match TRBD2. The germline gives CDR1 DFQATT, CDR2 SNEGSKA (reference sequence). CDR3 length: 15 residues. V was pared by 3 bases and J by 3 bases, with 10 bases of the junction left unmatched. CDR3 DNA sequence: TGCAGTGCTAGTTCGGGAGCGGGAGTGATCTACGAGCAGTACTTC. It is translated as CSASSGAGVIYEQYF.

V is TRBV14 and J is TRBJ2-7, with D unresolved. This CDR3 is 13 amino acids long. Germline V gene data show CDR1 as SGHDN and CDR2 as FVKESK. The V gene lost 4 bases and the J gene lost 4 bases, with 11 bases spanning the gap. Here the CDR3 reads CASSLKSFYEQYF. In DNA, the CDR3 is TGTGCCAGCAGCCTTAAATCCTTTTACGAGCAGTACTTC.

The chain has TRBV2 and TRBJ2-2, with TRBD2 matching 10 bases. CDR3 size: 19 residues. Germline V lookup: CDR1 SNHLY, CDR2 FYNNEI. V shed 5 bases and J 4 bases; nucleotides not matched to a gene: 16. The CDR3 loop reads CASSPGAPGLATITGELFF. The CDR3 nucleotides are TGTGCCAGCAGTCCGGGGGCACCGGGACTAGCGACTATCACCGGGGAGCTGTTTTTT.

This sequence joins TRBV28 and TRBJ2-4; 8 bases fit TRBD1. Germline V gene sequence: CDR1 MDHEN, CDR2 SYDVKM. J was trimmed by 3 bases and V by 6 bases; bases with no gene match: 4. The CDR3 is 14 amino acids. CDR3 nucleotide sequence: TGTGCCAGCAGGCCCGGACAGGGCAAAAACATTCAGTACTTC. Translation: CASRPGQGKNIQYF.

The chain couples TRBV20-1 to TRBJ2-1; 8 bases agree with TRBD2. Germline V CDR1 and CDR2: DFQATT, SNEGSKA (reference sequence). This CDR3 has 14 residues. The V gene end was trimmed by 3 bases and the J gene end by 9 bases; junction bases not matched to a gene: 10. CDR3 sequence reads: CSASVRHRGGEQFF. As DNA, the CDR3 is TGCAGTGCTAGTGTACGACACCGGGGGGGTGAGCAGTTCTTC.

This chain uses TRBV5-6 with TRBJ1-6; D is perhaps TRBD1 (5 bases). This CDR3 spans 17 amino acids. Germline-derived CDR1 and CDR2 are SGHDT and YYEEEE. The V and J ends lost 0 bases and 5 bases respectively, with 15 bases between them. The CDR3 DNA is TGTGCCAGCAGCTTGGAGCGCGGGGGACTCGATAATTCACCCCTCCACTTT. This translates into CASSLERGGLDNSPLHF.

This clonotype was detected only a few times. The rearrangement links TRBV7-8 to TRBJ1-5; D not certain. Trimming pared 2 bases from V and 4 bases from J, leaving 15 bases between. There are 16 residues in the CDR3. Germline lookup yields CDR1 SGHVS and CDR2 FQNEAQ. CDR3 nucleotide sequence: TGTGCCAGCAGCTTATTTCTCGGCCGCTCAAATCAGCCCCAGCATTTT. Protein product: CASSLFLGRSNQPQHF.

This clonotype occurred a few times. The chain recombines TRBV7-3 with TRBJ2-3, with D maybe TRBD2 (5 bases). Germline V CDR1 and CDR2: SGHTA, FQGTGA. CDR3 size: 17 residues. Trimming stripped 1 base from V and 3 bases from J, with 17 bases between. The CDR3 loop reads CASSLMGSITGTDTQYF. The CDR3 nucleotides read TGTGCCAGCAGCTTAATGGGGTCGATAACGGGGACAGATACGCAGTATTTT.

The chain recombines TRBV11-2 with TRBJ2-7; 8 nucleotides agree with TRBD2. Germline CDR1 and CDR2: SGHAT and FQNNGV. This CDR3 region has 19 residues. The ends lost 2 bases at V and 3 bases at J; junction bases unmatched: 18. CDR3 coding DNA: TGTGCCAGCAGCTTAAGGATGGGGAATACGGGAGGGCCCGGCTACGAGCAGTACTTC. Protein product: CASSLRMGNTGGPGYEQYF.

Of note for this clonotype: Its ends do not fully match the called genes, so a read error is possible. The chain uses TRBV5-1 and TRBJ2-6, with D possibly matching TRBD1 (5 bases). The germline V gene encodes CDR1 SGHRS and CDR2 YFSETQ. CDR3 length: 16 residues. CDR3 loop: CASSISLSSGANGLTF. In DNA, the CDR3 is TGCGCCAGCAGCATATCCCTCTCGTCTGGGGCCAACGGCCTGACTTTC.

The chain employs TRBV5-1 and TRBJ2-2; 12 bases align to TRBD2. The germline V gene encodes CDR1 SGHRS and CDR2 YFSETQ. The CDR3 sequence is 17 residues long. V was pared by 0 bases and J by 8 bases, with 8 bases of the junction left unmatched. CDR3 nucleotides: TGCGCCAGCAGCTTGGGACTAGCGGGGGACCCCGGAGGGGAGCTGTTTTTT. Translation gives CASSLGLAGDPGGELFF.

The V gene is TRBV20-1, the J gene TRBJ2-3, with D uncertain. The length of the CDR3 is 15 residues. Germline CDR1 DFQATT, CDR2 SNEGSKA (reference sequence). Trimming took off 0 bases at V and 3 bases at J, with 13 bases between the two ends. The CDR3 reads CSARDPRTYTDTQYF. The DNA of the CDR3 is TGCAGTGCTAGAGATCCGCGAACATATACAGATACGCAGTATTTT.

The table lists this clonotype with a few counts. The chain employs TRBV6-5 and TRBJ1-4; 7 bases are a match to TRBD1. The germline V gene has CDR1 MNHEY and CDR2 SVGAGI. This CDR3 region has 15 residues. After removal of 4 bases from V and 7 bases from J, the junction contained 9 bases not matched to a gene. CDR3 amino acids: CASSSNRGWGEKLFF. The CDR3 DNA sequence: TGTGCCAGCAGTTCGAACAGGGGATGGGGTGAAAAACTGTTTTTT.